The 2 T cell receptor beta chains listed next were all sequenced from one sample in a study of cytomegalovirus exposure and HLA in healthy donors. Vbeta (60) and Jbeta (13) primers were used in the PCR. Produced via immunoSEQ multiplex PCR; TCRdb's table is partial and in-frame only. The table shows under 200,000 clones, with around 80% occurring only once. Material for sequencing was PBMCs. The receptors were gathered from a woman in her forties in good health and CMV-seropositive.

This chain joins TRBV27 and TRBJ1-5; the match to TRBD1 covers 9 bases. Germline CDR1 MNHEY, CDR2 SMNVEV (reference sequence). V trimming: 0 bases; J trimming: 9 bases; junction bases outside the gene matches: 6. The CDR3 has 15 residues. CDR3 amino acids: CASSLSGQGFPPQHF. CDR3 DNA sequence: TGTGCCAGCAGTTTATCGGGACAGGGTTTTCCGCCCCAGCATTTT.

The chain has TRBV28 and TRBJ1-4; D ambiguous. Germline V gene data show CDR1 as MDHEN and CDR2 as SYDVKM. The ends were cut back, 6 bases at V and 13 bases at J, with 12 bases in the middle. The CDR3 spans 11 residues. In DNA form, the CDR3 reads TGTGCCAGCAGGCAGTTGGGCCCACTGTTTTTT. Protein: CASRQLGPLFF.